These 6 T cell receptor beta chains came from one sample sequenced in a study of blood T cell repertoires in COVID-19. Generated by immunoSEQ multiplex PCR, the TCRdb table keeps only in-frame clones and is missing some. The sample consists of just over 300,000 clones, just under 90% of them appearing once. Sequences were obtained from peripheral blood. All receptors come from a woman aged 30 to 39 with COVID-19, enrolled during active disease.

The chain is built from TRBV27 and TRBJ1-2, with unresolved D. Germline V lookup: CDR1 MNHEY, CDR2 SMNVEV (reference sequence). V was pared by 7 bases and J by 3 bases, with 18 bases between. There are 15 residues in the CDR3. CDR3: CASTPFGRRDYGYTF. For the CDR3, the DNA is TGTGCCAGCACCCCATTTGGCCGGAGGGACTATGGCTACACCTTC.

The chain couples TRBV2 to TRBJ2-2; perhaps TRBD2 as D (5 bases). The ends were cut back, 5 bases at V and 4 bases at J, with 14 bases in the middle. Germline values: CDR1 SNHLY, CDR2 FYNNEI. The CDR3 loop spans 15 amino acids. This chain's CDR3 is CASSLDFLPTGELFF. CDR3 in DNA: TGTGCCAGCAGTTTGGACTTCCTTCCCACCGGGGAGCTGTTTTTT.

This clone was seen only a few times. The chain carries TRBV2 and TRBJ1-1; the match to TRBD1 covers 7 bases. CDR1 and CDR2 from the germline V gene are SNHLY and FYNNEI. The CDR3 sequence is 13 residues long. V lost 11 bases to trimming and J lost 2 bases; unmatched junction nucleotides: 8. The CDR3 spells CAGTQGDNTEAFF. In DNA, the CDR3 is TGTGCCGGGACCCAGGGGGATAACACTGAAGCTTTCTTT. The whole variable domain, remainder taken from reference TRBV2 and TRBJ1-1, is EPEVTQTPSHQVTQMGQEVILRCVPISNHLYFYWYRQILGQKVEFLVSFYNNEISEKSEIFDDQFSVERPDGSNFTLKIRSTKLEDSAMYFCAGTQGDNTEAFFGQGTRLTVV.

This chain uses TRBV5-1 with TRBJ2-5, with D possibly TRBD2 on 5 matching bases. The V gene's germline CDR1 is SGHRS and CDR2 YFSETQ. Trimming removed 7 bases from V and 4 bases from J, with 17 bases in between. CDR3 length equals 14 residues. CDR3 protein: CASAPNEGVETQYF. CDR3 coding DNA: TGCGCCAGCGCCCCGAATGAGGGTGTAGAGACCCAGTACTTC.

This clone was counted a single time. V gene TRBV5-5 combines with J gene TRBJ2-5; 13 bases align to TRBD2. Germline CDR1 reads SGHKS; CDR2 reads YYEKEE (reference sequence). Germline trimming cut 6 bases from V and 5 bases from J; bases unmatched to any gene: 10. This CDR3 has 16 amino acids. The DNA of the CDR3 is TGTGCCAGCAACCAACTAGCGGGGGGGCCAGAGGAGACCCAGTACTTC. Translated: CASNQLAGGPEETQYF.

V and J are TRBV4-1 and TRBJ2-1; 8 positions match TRBD2. Looked up from germline, CDR1 is MGHRA and CDR2 is YSYEKL. The V gene end was trimmed by 1 base and the J gene end by 7 bases; junction bases not matched to a gene: 6. The CDR3 consists of 15 residues. The CDR3 loop is CASSQGRGGRNEQFF. For the CDR3, the DNA is TGCGCCAGCAGCCAAGGTCGGGGGGGCCGGAATGAGCAGTTCTTC.